A single T cell receptor (beta chain) is shown here with its context. The V gene's germline CDR1 is SNHLY and CDR2 FYNNEI. The CDR3 totals 18 residues. V gave up 2 bases and J gave up 4 bases; unmatched junction bases: 8. In the original analysis: Estimates of nucleated cell counts were drawn from the amplification of reference gene primers. Assay used: immunoSEQ multiplex PCR; TCRdb lists only in-frame clones, some missing. V and J calls and clone size are given by that table; D and trimming were obtained from the DNA. Of under 200,000 clones listed, roughly nine tenths are singletons. This specimen comes from a study of blood T cell repertoires in COVID-19. Across the whole study: Samples of COVID-19 (acute and convalescent) were obtained from the United States, Italy and Spain. T cells, B-cell-depleted T cells, or PBMCs provided the cDNA or gDNA that served as material.

The sample consisted of peripheral blood. The receptor's source is a woman aged 80 or over in a cohort sampled during active or convalescent COVID-19. The rearrangement links TRBV2 to TRBJ2-2; TRBD1 matches 12 bases. CDR3 nucleotide sequence: TGTGCCAGCAGTGAACCCGGGACAGGGGGCGTAATCACCGGGGAGCTGTTTTTT. The encoded protein is CASSEPGTGGVITGELFF.